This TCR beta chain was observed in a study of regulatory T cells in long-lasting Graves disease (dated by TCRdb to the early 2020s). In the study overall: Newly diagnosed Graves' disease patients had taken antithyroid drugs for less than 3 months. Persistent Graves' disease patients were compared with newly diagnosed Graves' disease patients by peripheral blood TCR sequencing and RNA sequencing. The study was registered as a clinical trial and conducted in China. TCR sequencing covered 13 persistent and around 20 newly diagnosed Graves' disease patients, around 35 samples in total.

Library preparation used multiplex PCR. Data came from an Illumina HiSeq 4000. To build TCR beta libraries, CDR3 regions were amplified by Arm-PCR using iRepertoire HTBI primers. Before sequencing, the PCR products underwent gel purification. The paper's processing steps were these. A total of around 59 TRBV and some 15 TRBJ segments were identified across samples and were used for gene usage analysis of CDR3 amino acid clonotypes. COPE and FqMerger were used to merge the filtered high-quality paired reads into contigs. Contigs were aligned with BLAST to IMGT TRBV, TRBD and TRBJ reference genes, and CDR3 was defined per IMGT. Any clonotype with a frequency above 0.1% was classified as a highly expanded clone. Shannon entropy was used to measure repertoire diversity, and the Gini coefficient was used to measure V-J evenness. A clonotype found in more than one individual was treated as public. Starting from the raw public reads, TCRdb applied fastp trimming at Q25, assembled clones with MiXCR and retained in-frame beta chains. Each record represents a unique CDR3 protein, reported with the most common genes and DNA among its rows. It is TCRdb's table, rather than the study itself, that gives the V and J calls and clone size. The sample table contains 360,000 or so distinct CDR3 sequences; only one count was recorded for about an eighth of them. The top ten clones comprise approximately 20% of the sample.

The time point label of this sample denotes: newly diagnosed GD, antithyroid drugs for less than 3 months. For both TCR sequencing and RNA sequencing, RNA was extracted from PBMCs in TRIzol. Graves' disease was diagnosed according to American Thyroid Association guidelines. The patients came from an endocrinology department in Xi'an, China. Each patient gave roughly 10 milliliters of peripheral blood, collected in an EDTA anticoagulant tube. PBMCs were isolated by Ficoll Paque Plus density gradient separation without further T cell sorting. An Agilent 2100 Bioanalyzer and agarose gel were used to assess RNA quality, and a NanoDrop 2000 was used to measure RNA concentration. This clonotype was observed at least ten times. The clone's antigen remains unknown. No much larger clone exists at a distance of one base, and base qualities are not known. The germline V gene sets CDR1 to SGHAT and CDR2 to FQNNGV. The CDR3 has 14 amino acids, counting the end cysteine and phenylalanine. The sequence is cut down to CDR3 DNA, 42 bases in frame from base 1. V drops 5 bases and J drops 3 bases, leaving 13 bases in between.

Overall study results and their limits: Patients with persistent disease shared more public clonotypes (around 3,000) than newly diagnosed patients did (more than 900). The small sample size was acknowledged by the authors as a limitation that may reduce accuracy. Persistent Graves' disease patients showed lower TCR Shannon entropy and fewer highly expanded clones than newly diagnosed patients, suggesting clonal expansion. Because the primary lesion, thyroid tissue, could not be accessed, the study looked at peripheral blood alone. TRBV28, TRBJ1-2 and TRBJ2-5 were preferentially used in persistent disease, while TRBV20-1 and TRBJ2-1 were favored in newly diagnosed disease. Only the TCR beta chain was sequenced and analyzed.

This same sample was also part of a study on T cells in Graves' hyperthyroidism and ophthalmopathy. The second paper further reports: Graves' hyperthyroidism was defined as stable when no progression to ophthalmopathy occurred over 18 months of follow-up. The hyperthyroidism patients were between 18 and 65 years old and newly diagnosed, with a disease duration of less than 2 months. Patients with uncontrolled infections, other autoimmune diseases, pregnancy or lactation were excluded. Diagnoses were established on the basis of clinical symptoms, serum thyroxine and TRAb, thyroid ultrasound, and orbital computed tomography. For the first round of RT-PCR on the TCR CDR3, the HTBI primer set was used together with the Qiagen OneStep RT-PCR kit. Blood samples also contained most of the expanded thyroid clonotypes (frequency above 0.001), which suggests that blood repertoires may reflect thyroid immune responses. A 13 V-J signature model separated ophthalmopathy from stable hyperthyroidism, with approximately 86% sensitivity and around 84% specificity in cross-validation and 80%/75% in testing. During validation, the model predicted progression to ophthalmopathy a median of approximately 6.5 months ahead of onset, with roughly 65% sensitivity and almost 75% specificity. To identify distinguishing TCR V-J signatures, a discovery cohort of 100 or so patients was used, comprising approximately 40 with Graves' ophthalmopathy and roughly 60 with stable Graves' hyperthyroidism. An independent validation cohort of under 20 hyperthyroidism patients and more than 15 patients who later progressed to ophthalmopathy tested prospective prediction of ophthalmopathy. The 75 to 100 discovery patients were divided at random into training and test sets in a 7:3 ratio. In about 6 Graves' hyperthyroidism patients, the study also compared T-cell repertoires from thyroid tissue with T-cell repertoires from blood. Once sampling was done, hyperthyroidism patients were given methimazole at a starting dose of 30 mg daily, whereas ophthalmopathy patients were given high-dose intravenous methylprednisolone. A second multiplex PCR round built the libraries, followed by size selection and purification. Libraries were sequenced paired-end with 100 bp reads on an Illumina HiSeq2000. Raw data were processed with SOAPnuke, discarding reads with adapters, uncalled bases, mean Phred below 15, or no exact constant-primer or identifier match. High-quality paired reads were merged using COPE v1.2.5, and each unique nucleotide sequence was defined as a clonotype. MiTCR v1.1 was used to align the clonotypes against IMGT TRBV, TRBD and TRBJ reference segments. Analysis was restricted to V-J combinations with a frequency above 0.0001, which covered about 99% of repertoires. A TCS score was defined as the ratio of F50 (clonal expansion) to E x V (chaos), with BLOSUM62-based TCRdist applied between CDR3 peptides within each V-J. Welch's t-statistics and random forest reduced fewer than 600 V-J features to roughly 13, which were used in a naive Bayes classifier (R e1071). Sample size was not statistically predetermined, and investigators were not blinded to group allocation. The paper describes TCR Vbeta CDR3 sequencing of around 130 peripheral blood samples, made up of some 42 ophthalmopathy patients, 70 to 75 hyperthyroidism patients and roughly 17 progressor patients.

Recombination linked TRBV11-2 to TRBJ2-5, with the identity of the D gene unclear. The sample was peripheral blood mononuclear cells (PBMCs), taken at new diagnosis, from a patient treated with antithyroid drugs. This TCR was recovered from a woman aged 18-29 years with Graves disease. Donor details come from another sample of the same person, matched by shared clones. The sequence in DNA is TGTGCCAGCAGCCACGTCCCCCCCGAAGAGACCCAGTACTTC. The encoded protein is CASSHVPPEETQYF.